These T cell receptor beta chains were read from a single sample in a study of persistence of HIV-infected CD4 T cells. No cognate antigen is known for these TCRs. Assay used: immunoSEQ multiplex PCR; TCRdb lists only in-frame clones, some missing. The sample has about 40,000 clones; approximately 78% are singletons. This material consisted of CD4+ T cells sorted from PBMCs after approximately 18-hour stimulation, taken from a patient who received antiretroviral therapy. Receptors were obtained from an adult man with HIV who was CMV-seropositive. Both conserved end residues are part of each CDR3. A D gene is named only where the DNA matches it firmly. Size tells how often a clone was seen (once, few, many) or the class of an expanded clone, and some rows leave it out.

.,TRBJ2-7,.,TRBV6-2/TRBV6-3,TGTGCCAGCAGCAAACACGGGGACAACTCCTACGAGCAGTACTTC,CASSKHGDNSYEQYF
.,TRBJ2-7,.,TRBV28,TGTGCCAGCAGTTCTTCTTCCTTACCCAACTATCGGTACGAGCAGTACTTC,CASSSSSLPNYRYEQYF
TRBD2,TRBJ2-7,.,TRBV20-1,TGCAGTGCTAGTCACCAGCGGGGGGGCTCCTACGAGCAGTACTTC,CSASHQRGGSYEQYF
.,TRBJ1-2,.,TRBV14,TGTGCCAGCAGCCAAGATAGAACCTCGGGCTATGGCTACACCTTC,CASSQDRTSGYGYTF
TRBD2,TRBJ2-1,few,TRBV6-5,TGTGCCAGCCGGTTAGCGGGTTCCTACAATGAGCAGTTCTTC,CASRLAGSYNEQFF
.,TRBJ2-7,.,TRBV18,TGTGCCAGCTCACAGGGACAAGTCTACGAGCAGTACTTC,CASSQGQVYEQYF
.,TRBJ1-5,few,TRBV6-1,TGTGCCAGCAGTGAACAAGGAGTGTTTCAGCCCCAGCATTTT,CASSEQGVFQPQHF
.,TRBJ2-1,few,TRBV19,TGTGCCAGTAGTCCAACCTGGGGCGGAGGGTACAATGAGCAGTTCTTC,CASSPTWGGGYNEQFF
.,TRBJ1-1,.,TRBV10-2,TGCGCCAGCAGTGAGCGCGGTGAAGCTTTCTTT,CASSERGEAFF
TRBD1,TRBJ1-5,.,TRBV3-1/TRBV3-2,TGTGCCAGCAGCCAGGGACAGAGCAATCAGCCCCAGCATTTT,CASSQGQSNQPQHF
.,TRBJ2-2,.,TRBV14,TGTGCCAGCAGCCCCAGAAGGGGGGGACTGGGGACCGGGGAGCTGTTTTTT,CASSPRRGGLGTGELFF
.,TRBJ2-5,.,TRBV5-1,TGCGCCAGCAGCTTGGAGGGTGGGCGGGAGACCCAGTACTTC,CASSLEGGRETQYF
.,TRBJ2-7,.,TRBV28,TGTGCCAGCAGTTCCCGACCCATCTACGAGCAGTACTTC,CASSSRPIYEQYF
.,TRBJ1-2,.,TRBV15,TGTGCCACCAGCAGGGCATCACAGAGCTCGGGTGGCTACACCTTC,CATSRASQSSGGYTF
.,TRBJ1-1,.,TRBV7-9,TGTGCCAGCAGCTTAGCAAGGAGGGGGAACACTGAAGCTTTCTTT,CASSLARRGNTEAFF
.,TRBJ2-3,.,TRBV6-2/TRBV6-3,TGTGCCAGCAGTTACCTCGCAGGCACCCGCACAGATACGCAGTATTTT,CASSYLAGTRTDTQYF
.,TRBJ1-1,.,TRBV7-2,TGTGCCAGCAGCTTACTAGCGAACACTGAAGCTTTCTTT,CASSLLANTEAFF
.,TRBJ1-1,.,TRBV29-1,TGCAGCGTTCTTACAGCAGTGAACACTGAAGCTTTCTTT,CSVLTAVNTEAFF
.,TRBJ2-1,.,TRBV10-3,TGTGCCATCAGTGAGTCACCTACGGTACTTTTACTAAATGAGCAGTTCTTC,CAISESPTVLLLNEQFF
TRBD1,TRBJ1-6,.,TRBV30,TGTGCCTGTATCAGGGGGCCGGGTTCACCCCTCCACTTT,CACIRGPGSPLHF
TRBD2,TRBJ2-2,few,TRBV4-2,TGTGCCAGCAGCCCCGGACTAGCGGGAGGGCCCGGGGAGCTGTTTTTT,CASSPGLAGGPGELFF
.,TRBJ1-5,.,TRBV10-2,TGCGCCAGCAGTATAGACAGGAGCAATCAGCCCCAGCATTTT,CASSIDRSNQPQHF
.,TRBJ1-1,.,TRBV7-2,TGTGCCAGCAGCTTAGTTGCCTGGGGGCGAGCTTTCTTT,CASSLVAWGRAFF
TRBD1,TRBJ2-3,.,TRBV7-3,TGTGCCAGCAGCTTCAGGGGGACCACAGATACGCAGTATTTT,CASSFRGTTDTQYF
.,TRBJ1-2,once,TRBV14,TGTGCCAGCAGTGAGGCCAGGGGCGGCGGCTACACCTTC,CASSEARGGGYTF
TRBD2,TRBJ2-1,.,TRBV25-1,TGTGCCAGCAGTGAACCGGGACTAGCTAATGAGCAGTTCTTC,CASSEPGLANEQFF
TRBD2,TRBJ2-7,.,TRBV19,TGTGCCAGTAGCCCACTAGCGGGAGGGTCCGAGCAGTACTTC,CASSPLAGGSEQYF
.,TRBJ1-1,few,TRBV5-8,TGTGCCAGCAGCTTGATTCGTCGTGCCGAAGCTTTCTTT,CASSLIRRAEAFF
TRBD1,TRBJ1-1,.,TRBV7-9,TGTGCCAGCAGCTTAGCTCTTGGACAGGGGAACACTGAAGCTTTCTTT,CASSLALGQGNTEAFF
.,TRBJ2-1,.,TRBV12-3/TRBV12-4,TGTGCCAGCAGTCGTCTCCGGGGTAATGAGCAGTTCTTC,CASSRLRGNEQFF
TRBD1,TRBJ2-7,.,TRBV19,TGTGCCAGTAGTACTTCTCGACAGGGGAGGTCCGAGCAGTACTTC,CASSTSRQGRSEQYF
.,TRBJ2-5,once,TRBV29-1,TGCAGCGTGGACAGTCTTGGTCTCGAGTCCGAGACCCAGTACTTC,CSVDSLGLESETQYF
TRBD2,TRBJ2-1,.,TRBV4-2,TGTGCCAGCAGCCAATTGGGAGCGGGAGGGCTAAATGAGCAGTTCTTC,CASSQLGAGGLNEQFF
TRBD1,TRBJ1-1,.,TRBV6-5,TGTGCCAGCAGATTAAGACAGGGAGGGACTGAAGCTTTCTTT,CASRLRQGGTEAFF
.,TRBJ2-1,.,TRBV10-3,TGTGCCATCAGTGGCCGGTCGTCCCCCAATGAGCAGTTCTTC,CAISGRSSPNEQFF
TRBD2,TRBJ2-7,.,TRBV7-9,TGTGCCAGCAGCTCCTGGACTAGCGGGAGGGCCTTTCCCGAGCAGTACTTC,CASSSWTSGRAFPEQYF
TRBD1,TRBJ2-2,.,TRBV30,TGTGCCTGGGCCCGAGGGGGCTGGGAGCTGTTTTTT,CAWARGGWELFF
.,TRBJ1-4,.,TRBV6-6,TGTGCCAGCAGTTACTCGTTGGGGGGGCTTGGTGAAAAACTGTTTTTT,CASSYSLGGLGEKLFF
.,TRBJ1-5,.,TRBV6-1,TGTGCCAGCAGTGCGACAGGACCTTATAGCAATCAGCCCCAGCATTTT,CASSATGPYSNQPQHF
.,TRBJ1-4,.,TRBV25-1,TGTGCCAGCAGTGAATCCCGGCTTAGGACAGCCCCTAGTGAAAAACTGTTTTTT,CASSESRLRTAPSEKLFF
.,TRBJ2-7,.,TRBV7-9,TGTGCCAGCAGCCCCGAGGGGCCTGTGGAGCAGTACTTC,CASSPEGPVEQYF
.,TRBJ1-1,.,TRBV7-9,TGTGCCAGCAGCTCCCACGGTTCTCTGGACGAGGAAGCTTTCTTT,CASSSHGSLDEEAFF
.,TRBJ1-3,.,TRBV6-5,TGTGCCAGCAGTCCACGGGGAGCATCTGGAAACACCATATATTTT,CASSPRGASGNTIYF
TRBD1,TRBJ2-5,.,TRBV18,TGTGCCAGCCAATTCCAGGGGGCACAAGAGACCCAGTACTTC,CASQFQGAQETQYF
.,TRBJ1-4,.,TRBV6-6,TGTGCCAGCGGTCCTAGAAGTGAAAAACTGTTTTTT,CASGPRSEKLFF
TRBD1,TRBJ1-2,.,TRBV5-1,TGCGCCAGCAGCTTAGGGGGCTCATATGGCTACACCTTC,CASSLGGSYGYTF
TRBD1,TRBJ2-5,.,TRBV3-1/TRBV3-2,TGTGCCAGCAGCCAAAGTTTCCGACAGGGGGGAGAGACCCAGTACTTC,CASSQSFRQGGETQYF
TRBD1,TRBJ1-1,.,TRBV5-1,TGCGCCAGCAGCGATAGGCTTGGACAGGGGAATGCTGAAGCTTTCTTT,CASSDRLGQGNAEAFF
.,TRBJ1-4,.,TRBV18,TGTGCCAGCTCACCGTCGATTGGGGCGCCTAATGAAAAACTGTTTTTT,CASSPSIGAPNEKLFF
TRBD1,TRBJ1-5,few,TRBV6-2/TRBV6-3,TGTGCCAGCAGTACGACTCGGGACAGGGGGCGCAGTCAGCCCCAGCATTTT,CASSTTRDRGRSQPQHF
.,TRBJ2-7,.,TRBV6-5,TGTGCCAGCATGCGGGACGGAGGTATGTACGAGCAGTACTTC,CASMRDGGMYEQYF
TRBD1,TRBJ1-6,.,TRBV5-1,TGCGCCAGCAGCGGGGGACAGGGGCATAATTCACCCCTCCACTTT,CASSGGQGHNSPLHF
.,TRBJ2-7,.,TRBV14,TGTGCCAGCAGCCATGACTCGTGGGCACCGAACGAGCAGTACTTC,CASSHDSWAPNEQYF
TRBD2,TRBJ2-3,.,TRBV4-3,TGCGCCAGCAGCCAAGATAAGCGGGATAATACAGATACGCAGTATTTT,CASSQDKRDNTDTQYF
TRBD1,TRBJ1-1,.,TRBV19,TGTGCCAGTAGTATTAGGAGGACAGGGAGGACTGAAGCTTTCTTT,CASSIRRTGRTEAFF
.,TRBJ1-2,.,TRBV6-6,TGTGCCAGCAGCTCAGGGCGTGGCGACTACACCTTC,CASSSGRGDYTF
.,TRBJ1-5,.,TRBV20-1,TGCAGTGCTAGTTACAGGGCCAATCAGCCCCAGCATTTT,CSASYRANQPQHF